These T cell receptor beta chains were read from a single sample in a study of OX40 agonist ivuxolimab in advanced cancers. Profiling relied on immunoSEQ multiplex PCR, and the TCRdb table lists in-frame clones only, not all of them. The sample yields more than 55,000 clones, roughly 82% seen once. Sequenced here: CD4+ or CD8+ T cells sorted from blood, sampled in a trial of the OX40 agonist ivuxolimab. These receptors were collected from an adult with an advanced solid tumor such as melanoma, head and neck, liver or kidney cancer. Both conserved end residues are trimmed from each CDR3.

J | V | CDR3
TRBJ2-1 | TRBV2 | ASSEFGEQF
TRBJ1-2 | TRBV18 | ASSSQGRDYGYT
TRBJ2-4 | TRBV6-5 | ASSSILGGAGHIQY
TRBJ1-1 | TRBV5-1 | ASSLEFRTEAF
TRBJ2-1 | TRBV19 | ASSREDSAYNEQF
TRBJ1-1 | TRBV29-1 | SAMDGNTEAF
TRBJ1-1 | TRBV28 | ASSLPPPGSNTEAF
TRBJ1-5 | TRBV30 | AWSVQGVHQPQH
TRBJ2-7 | TRBV6-5 | ASRYLYEQY
TRBJ1-2 | TRBV5-8 | ASSLEGGGFTYGYT
TRBJ2-7 | TRBV28 | ASSPTGTGDYEQY
TRBJ1-2 | TRBV5-3 | ASSLDRNYGYT
TRBJ2-2 | TRBV11-3 | ASSSVTSRTGELF
TRBJ1-6 | TRBV15 | ATSREGGTLH
TRBJ1-1 | TRBV11-2 | ASTLGPRGTEAF
TRBJ1-1 | TRBV5-1 | ASAGEGTEAF
TRBJ2-7 | TRBV10-2 | ASSDLGRGYEQY
TRBJ2-7 | TRBV28 | ASSSETGDPTYEQY
TRBJ2-1 | TRBV9 | ASSPVAGAVDEQF
TRBJ2-7 | TRBV4-3 | ASSQDPQREQY
TRBJ2-7 | TRBV19 | ASSISGTFSYEQY
TRBJ2-1 | TRBV27 | ASSQQGLPYNEQF
TRBJ2-5 | TRBV11-3 | ASSSGQDKQETQY
TRBJ1-2 | TRBV11-2 | ASSTRTGGLSNYGYT
TRBJ2-5 | TRBV10-1 | ASSAMGGETQY
TRBJ2-7 | TRBV18 | ASSLDRSYEQY
TRBJ1-5 | TRBV6-5 | ASSYGQGAGQPQH
TRBJ1-2 | TRBV7-2 | ASSGRDRVAYGYT
TRBJ1-1 | TRBV11-2 | ASSLRQGGNTEAF
TRBJ1-2 | TRBV28 | ASSYPSGATCT
TRBJ1-5 | TRBV11-2 | ASSLEGFQPQH
TRBJ2-1 | TRBV28 | ASRLGLGSYNEQF
TRBJ1-1 | TRBV18 | ASSPLDLGQTNTEAF
TRBJ2-3 | TRBV11-3 | ASSLGGGTDTQY
TRBJ1-4 | TRBV14 | ASSPQGYAADATNEKLF
TRBJ1-1 | TRBV4-3 | ASSPRTFLLNTEAF
TRBJ1-2 | TRBV19 | ASVASGWGYT
TRBJ1-1 | TRBV5-1 | ASTPTAMNTEAF
TRBJ1-5 | TRBV6-5 | ASSYRRSNQPQH
TRBJ1-2 | TRBV6-6 | ASSPNPYGYT
TRBJ2-7 | TRBV29-1 | SVPPGEGYEQY
TRBJ1-1 | TRBV29-1 | SVEEEGTEAF
TRBJ1-1 | TRBV10-1 | ASSADLSTEAF
TRBJ2-4 | TRBV11-2 | ASSPTGRYNQNIQY
TRBJ1-5 | TRBV27 | ASSDHSGRNQPQH
TRBJ2-5 | TRBV12-5 | ASGTRGLPKETQY
TRBJ2-1 | TRBV2 | ASRPGLAGRNEQF
TRBJ1-3 | TRBV21-1 | ASRTGAEGDTIY
TRBJ1-2 | TRBV6-6 | ASSYGREYGYT
TRBJ1-6 | TRBV7-2 | ASSLDSPLH
TRBJ2-7 | TRBV5-1 | ASSLRASGRAISLEQY
TRBJ1-5 | TRBV6-5 | ASSLQGRNQPQH
TRBJ2-1 | TRBV19 | ASSNRQGRNEQF
TRBJ2-1 | TRBV6-5 | ASSYVATEGNEQF
TRBJ2-1 | TRBV7-2 | ASSPSYSPGEQF
TRBJ2-7 | TRBV18 | ASSPGLGEEQY
TRBJ2-7 | TRBV19 | ASRLTRSTYEQY